The entry below gives a single T cell receptor beta chain sequence along with its context. This CDR3 contains 14 residues. V gave up 3 bases and J gave up 7 bases; unmatched junction bases: 8. Germline loops: CDR1 LNHDA, CDR2 SQIVND (reference sequence). Random hexamers primed reverse transcription of about 0.45 to 1 ug RNA. TCRdb passed the immunoSEQ multiplex PCR reads through MiXCR, listing each CDR3 protein once. The repertoire holds about 430,000 distinct CDR3 sequences, with approximately 89% as singletons. Sequencing of TCR beta covered CD8+ and CD4+ T cells obtained from blood. The sample is drawn from a study of CD8 T cells in Susac syndrome.

The rearrangement joins TRBV19 to TRBJ1-1, with 7 bases identical to TRBD1. The specimen sequenced was CD8+ T cells from PBMCs. The TCR comes from a human donor with multiple sclerosis. The CDR3 loop reads CASSMGTEMGEAFF. The CDR3 coding sequence is TGTGCCAGTAGTATGGGGACAGAGATGGGTGAAGCTTTCTTT.